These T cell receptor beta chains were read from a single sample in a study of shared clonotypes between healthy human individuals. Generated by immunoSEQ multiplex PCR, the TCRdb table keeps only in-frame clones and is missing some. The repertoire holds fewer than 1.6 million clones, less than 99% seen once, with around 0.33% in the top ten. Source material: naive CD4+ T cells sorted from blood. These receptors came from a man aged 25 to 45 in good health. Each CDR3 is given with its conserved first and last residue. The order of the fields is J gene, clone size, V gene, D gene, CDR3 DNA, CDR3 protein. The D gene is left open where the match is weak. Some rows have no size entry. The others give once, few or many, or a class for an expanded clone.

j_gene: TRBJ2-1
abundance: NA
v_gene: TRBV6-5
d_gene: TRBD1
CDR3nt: TGTGCCGCCAAGGGGGCGCCGGCTAGGGAGCAGTTCTTC
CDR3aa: CAAKGAPAREQFF

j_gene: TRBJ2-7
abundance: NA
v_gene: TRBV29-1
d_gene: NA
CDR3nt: TGCAGCGTAGCAGGCTCCTCCAAGGAGTACTTC
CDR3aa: CSVAGSSKEYF

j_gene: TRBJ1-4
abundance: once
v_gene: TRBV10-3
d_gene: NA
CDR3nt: TGTGCCATCAGTGTTAGCGGAAGTGAAAAACTGTTTTTT
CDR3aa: CAISVSGSEKLFF

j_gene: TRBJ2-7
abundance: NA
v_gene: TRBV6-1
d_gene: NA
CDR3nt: TGTGCCAGCAGTCCACAGGCCTACGAGCAGTACTTC
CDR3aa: CASSPQAYEQYF

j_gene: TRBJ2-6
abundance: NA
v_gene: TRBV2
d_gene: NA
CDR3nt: TGTGCCAGCAGCTCCTCTGGGGCCAACGTCCTGACTTTC
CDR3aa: CASSSSGANVLTF

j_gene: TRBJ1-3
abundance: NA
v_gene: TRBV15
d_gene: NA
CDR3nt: TGTGCCACCAGCAGAGATAGCGGCTCTGGAAACACCATATATTTT
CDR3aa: CATSRDSGSGNTIYF

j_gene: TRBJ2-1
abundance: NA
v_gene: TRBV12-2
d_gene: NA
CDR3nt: TGTGCAAGTCGTCCGCACAGGGAAAGGGAGCAGTTCTTC
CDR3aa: CASRPHREREQFF

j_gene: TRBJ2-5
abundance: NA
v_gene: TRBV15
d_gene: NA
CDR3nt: TGTGCCACCAGCAGAGAGGGGACCGAAGAGACCCAGTACTTC
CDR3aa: CATSREGTEETQYF

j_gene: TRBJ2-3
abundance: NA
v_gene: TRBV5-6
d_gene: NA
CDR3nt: TGTGCCAGCAGCCAGGACAGAGGGGATACGCAGTATTTT
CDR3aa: CASSQDRGDTQYF

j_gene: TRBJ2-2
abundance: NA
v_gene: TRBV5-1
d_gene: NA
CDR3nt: TGCGCCAGCAGCTTGGGCGGGCCGTACACCGGGGAGCTGTTTTTT
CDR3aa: CASSLGGPYTGELFF

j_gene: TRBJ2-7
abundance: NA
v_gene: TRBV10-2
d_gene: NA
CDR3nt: TGCGCCAGCACCTCCGATGAAAGAAAACCATCCTACGAGCAGTACTTC
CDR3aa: CASTSDERKPSYEQYF

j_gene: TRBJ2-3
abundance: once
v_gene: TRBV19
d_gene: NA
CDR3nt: TGTGCCAGTAGTCCAACGTCGGGCACAGATACGCAGTATTTT
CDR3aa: CASSPTSGTDTQYF

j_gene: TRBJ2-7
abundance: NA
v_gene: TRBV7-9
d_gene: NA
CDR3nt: TGTGCCAGCAGAGGGGAGCCTTCCGAGCAGTACTTC
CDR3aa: CASRGEPSEQYF

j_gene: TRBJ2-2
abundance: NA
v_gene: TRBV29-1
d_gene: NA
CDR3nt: TGCAGCGTTGAGGTCAGCCCCGGGGAGCTGTTTTTT
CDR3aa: CSVEVSPGELFF

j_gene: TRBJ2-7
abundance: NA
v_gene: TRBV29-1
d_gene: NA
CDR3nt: TGCAGCGCCCTGACAGGACCTAGCGAGCAGTACTTC
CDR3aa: CSALTGPSEQYF

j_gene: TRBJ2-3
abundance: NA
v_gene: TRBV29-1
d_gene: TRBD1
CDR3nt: TGCAGCGTGACCCGGGACAGGGACAAAGATACGCAGTATTTT
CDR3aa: CSVTRDRDKDTQYF

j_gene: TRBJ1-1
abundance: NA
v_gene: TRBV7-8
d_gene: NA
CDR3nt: TGTGCCAGCAGCTTAGCGCGGGCGGGGGGCACTGAAGCTTTCTTT
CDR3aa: CASSLARAGGTEAFF

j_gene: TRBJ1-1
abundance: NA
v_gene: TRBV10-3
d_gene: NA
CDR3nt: TGTGCCATCACGACAAAAGCTAACACTGAAGCTTTCTTT
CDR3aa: CAITTKANTEAFF

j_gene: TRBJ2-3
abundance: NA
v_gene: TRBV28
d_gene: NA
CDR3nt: TGTGCCAGCAGTTTTATGAGTCTGAGCACAGATACGCAGTATTTT
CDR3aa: CASSFMSLSTDTQYF

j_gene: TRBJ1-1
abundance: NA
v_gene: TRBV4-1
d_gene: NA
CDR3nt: TGCGCCAGCAGCCAAGATCTCTTGCGGGGGGCGAGGACTGAAGCTTTCTTT
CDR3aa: CASSQDLLRGARTEAFF

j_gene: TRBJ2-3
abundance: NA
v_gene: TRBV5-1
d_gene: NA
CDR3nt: TGCGCCAGCAGCCTCGGGGGTACAGATACGCAGTATTTT
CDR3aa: CASSLGGTDTQYF

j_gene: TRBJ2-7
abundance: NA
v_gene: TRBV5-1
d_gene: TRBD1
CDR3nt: TGCGCCAGCAGCCCGGGACAGGGTGCCGGCGAGCAGTACTTC
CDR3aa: CASSPGQGAGEQYF

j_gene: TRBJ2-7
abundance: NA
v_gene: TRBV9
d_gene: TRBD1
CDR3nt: TGTGCCAGCAGCACCCAAGGGGGCGCGGGTTACGAGCAGTACTTC
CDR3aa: CASSTQGGAGYEQYF

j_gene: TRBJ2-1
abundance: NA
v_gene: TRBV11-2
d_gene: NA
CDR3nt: TGTGCCAGCAGCTTAGCCGGGGGAGATGAGCAGTTCTTC
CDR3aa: CASSLAGGDEQFF

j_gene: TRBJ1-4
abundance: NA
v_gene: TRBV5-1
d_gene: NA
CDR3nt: TGCGCCAGCAGCACAGGCGCAGATAGGGGTGAAAAACTGTTTTTT
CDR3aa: CASSTGADRGEKLFF

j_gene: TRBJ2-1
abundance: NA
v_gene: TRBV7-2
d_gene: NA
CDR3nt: TGTGCCAGCAGCCTACTCCGATACAATGAGCAGTTCTTC
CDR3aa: CASSLLRYNEQFF

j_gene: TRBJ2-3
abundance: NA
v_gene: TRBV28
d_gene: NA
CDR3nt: TGTGCCAGCAACCCTCCGCTAGTCGATTCGGATACGCAGTATTTT
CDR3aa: CASNPPLVDSDTQYF

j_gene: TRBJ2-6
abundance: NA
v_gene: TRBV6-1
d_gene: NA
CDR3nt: TGTGCCATAGCTGGGGCCAACGTCCTGACTTTC
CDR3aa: CAIAGANVLTF

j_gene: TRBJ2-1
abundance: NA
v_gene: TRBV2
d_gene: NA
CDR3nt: TGTGCCAGCAGTATCTCAGGGGTAGGTGAGCAGTTCTTC
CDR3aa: CASSISGVGEQFF

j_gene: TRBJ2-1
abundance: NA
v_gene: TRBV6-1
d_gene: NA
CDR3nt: TGTGCCAGCAGTGAAGGGCGGGTTAGCTATGAGCAGTTCTTC
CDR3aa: CASSEGRVSYEQFF

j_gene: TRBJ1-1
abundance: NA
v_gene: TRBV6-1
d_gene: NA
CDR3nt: TGTGCCAGCAGTGAAGCTCGGGGGGGCCAGGGGACCAATCTCTTT
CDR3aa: CASSEARGGQGTNLF

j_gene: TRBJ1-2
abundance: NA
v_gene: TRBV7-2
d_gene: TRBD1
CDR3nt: TGTGCCAGCAGCCAAGGACAGGGAAGGAACTATGGCTACACCTTC
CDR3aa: CASSQGQGRNYGYTF

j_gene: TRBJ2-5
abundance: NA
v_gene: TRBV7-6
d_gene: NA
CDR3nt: TGTGCCAGCAGCTTAGGTAGCGGACAAGAGACCCAGTACTTC
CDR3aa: CASSLGSGQETQYF

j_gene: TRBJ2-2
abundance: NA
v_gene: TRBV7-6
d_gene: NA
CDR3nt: TGTGCCAGCAGCTTAGTAACAGGGGAGGCCGGGGAGCTGTTTTTT
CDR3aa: CASSLVTGEAGELFF

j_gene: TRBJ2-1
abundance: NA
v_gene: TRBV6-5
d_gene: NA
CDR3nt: TGTGCCAGCAAAGCTGGGCCTCTAGCGTACAATGAGCAGTTCTTC
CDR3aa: CASKAGPLAYNEQFF

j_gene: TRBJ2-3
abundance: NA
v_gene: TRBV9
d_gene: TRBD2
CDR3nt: TGTGCCAGCAGCGTAACCGTAGGACTAGCGGGCGTGGGAGATACGCAGTATTTT
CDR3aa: CASSVTVGLAGVGDTQYF

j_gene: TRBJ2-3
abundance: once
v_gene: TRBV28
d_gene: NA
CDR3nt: TGTGCCAGCAATCAGGCGGTCAGGGGTTACACAGATACGCAGTATTTT
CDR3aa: CASNQAVRGYTDTQYF

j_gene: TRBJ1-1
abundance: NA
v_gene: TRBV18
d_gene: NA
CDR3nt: TGTGCCAGCTCAGGAGGGTTAGACACTGAAGCTTTCTTT
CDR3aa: CASSGGLDTEAFF

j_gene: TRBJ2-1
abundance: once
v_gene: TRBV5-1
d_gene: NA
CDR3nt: TGCGCCAGCAGCTTCGGACTGCTCAAGGCCTACAATGAGCAGTTCTTC
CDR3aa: CASSFGLLKAYNEQFF

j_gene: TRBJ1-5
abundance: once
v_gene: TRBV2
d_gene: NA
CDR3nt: TGTGCCAGCAGTGCAGGGGCCGCCCAGCCCCAGCATTTT
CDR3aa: CASSAGAAQPQHF

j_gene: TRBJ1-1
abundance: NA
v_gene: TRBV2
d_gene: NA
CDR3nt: TGTGCCAGCAGCCTCATTGCGAAGAACACTGAAGCTTTCTTT
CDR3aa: CASSLIAKNTEAFF

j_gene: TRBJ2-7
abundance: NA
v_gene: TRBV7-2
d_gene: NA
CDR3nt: TGTGCCAGCAGCTCTCCTGTCGTGGACGGGACCTACGAGCAGTACTTC
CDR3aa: CASSSPVVDGTYEQYF

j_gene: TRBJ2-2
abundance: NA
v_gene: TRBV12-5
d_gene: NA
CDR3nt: TGTGCTAGTGGTTTGATCACCGGGGAGCTGTTTTTT
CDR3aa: CASGLITGELFF

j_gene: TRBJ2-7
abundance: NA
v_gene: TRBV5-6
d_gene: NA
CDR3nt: TGTGCCAGCAGCTTGGGCGGAGGACCATACGAGCAGTACTTC
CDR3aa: CASSLGGGPYEQYF

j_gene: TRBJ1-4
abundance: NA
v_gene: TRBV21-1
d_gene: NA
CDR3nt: TGTGCCACCAATAGGACAGGGAGTTTT
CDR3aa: CATNRTGSF

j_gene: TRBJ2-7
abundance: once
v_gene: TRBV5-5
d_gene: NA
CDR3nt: TGTGCCAGCAGCTCCCCCTACGAGCAGTACTTC
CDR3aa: CASSSPYEQYF

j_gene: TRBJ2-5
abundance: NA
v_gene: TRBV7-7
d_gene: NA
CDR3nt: TGTGCCAGCAGCGAAGGGGCTAACCAGTACTTC
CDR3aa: CASSEGANQYF

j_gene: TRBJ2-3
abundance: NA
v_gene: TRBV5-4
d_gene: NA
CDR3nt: TGTGCCAGCAGCCGGGGAGGAAGGGGGGGCACAGATACGCAGTATTTT
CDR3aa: CASSRGGRGGTDTQYF

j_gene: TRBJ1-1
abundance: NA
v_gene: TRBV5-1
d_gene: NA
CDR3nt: TGCGCCAGCAGCTTGGCGACACAGGGAAGGGTAGCTTTCTTT
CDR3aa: CASSLATQGRVAFF

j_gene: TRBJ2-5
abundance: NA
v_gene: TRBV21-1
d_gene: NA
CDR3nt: TGTGCCAGCAGCAAATGGGGTACGGGGCCGGGGGAGACCCAGTACTTC
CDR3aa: CASSKWGTGPGETQYF

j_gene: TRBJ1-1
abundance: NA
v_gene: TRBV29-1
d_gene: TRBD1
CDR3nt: TGCAGCGTCAAAGGGACAGTGAACACTGAAGCTTTCTTT
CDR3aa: CSVKGTVNTEAFF

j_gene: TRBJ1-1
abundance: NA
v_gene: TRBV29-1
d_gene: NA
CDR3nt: TGCAGCGTTTCCGGCAGACTGAACACTGAAGCTTTCTTT
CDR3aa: CSVSGRLNTEAFF

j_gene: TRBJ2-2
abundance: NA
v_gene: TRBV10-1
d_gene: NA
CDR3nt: TGCGCCAGCAGTGAGTTTGGGAACACCGGGGAGCTGTTTTTT
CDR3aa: CASSEFGNTGELFF

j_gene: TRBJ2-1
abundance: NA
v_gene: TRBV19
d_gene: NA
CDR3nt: TGTGCCAGTAGCCGGACAGTGTTGAGCTCCTACAATGAGCAGTTCTTC
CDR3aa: CASSRTVLSSYNEQFF

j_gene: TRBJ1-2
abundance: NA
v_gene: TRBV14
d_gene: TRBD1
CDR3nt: TGTGCCAGCAGCCAAGATGGCCCCTTGACAGGGTCCCACTATGGCTACACCTTC
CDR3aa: CASSQDGPLTGSHYGYTF